Below, 8 T cell receptor beta chains from the same sample are listed, as sequenced in a study of blood T cell repertoires in COVID-19 (dated by TCRdb to about 2020). Libraries came from the immunoSEQ multiplex PCR assay. TCRdb's version of the immuneACCESS table is confined to in-frame rearrangements and falls short of the full clone set. An unresolved V gene accounts for under half of the shortfall where checked; the remainder is of unknown origin. For this sample there are 250,000 or so clones; more than 65% appear just once. The ten largest clones capture 2% to 2.5% of the sample. The source material was peripheral blood. Receptor source: a man in his forties who had recovered from COVID-19.

The chain joins TRBV2 to TRBJ2-1, with TRBD1 identical over 7 bases. Germline assignment: CDR1 SNHLY and CDR2 FYNNEI. The CDR3 has 15 amino acids. Unmatched junction bases numbered 11, after V lost 3 bases and J lost 9 bases. DNA for the CDR3: TGTGCCAGCAGTGATAAGGGGGCACGAGGAAGTGAGCAGTTCTTC. This gives the protein CASSDKGARGSEQFF.

This clone was seen just once. V and J are TRBV7-8 and TRBJ2-7, with D possibly being TRBD1 (6 bases). The CDR3 is 16 residues long. The V gene lost 4 bases and the J gene lost 4 bases, with 20 bases spanning the gap. Germline CDR1 is SGHVS and CDR2 is FQNEAQ. Here the CDR3 reads CASSSSTGHYNYEQYF. As DNA, the CDR3 is TGTGCCAGCAGCTCCTCTACGGGACACTATAATTACGAGCAGTACTTC.

V usage is TRBV6-1 and J usage is TRBJ2-5; 7 nucleotides line up with TRBD2. The CDR3 covers 14 residues. Germline V gene data show CDR1 as MNHNS and CDR2 as SASEGT. V shed 0 bases, J shed 4 bases, and the junction held 2 bases outside the gene matches. The CDR3 loop is CASSEAWEGETQYF. In DNA, the CDR3 is TGTGCCAGCAGTGAAGCCTGGGAGGGAGAGACCCAGTACTTC.

The DNA of the CDR3 is TGTGCCACCAGCAGAGAAAGGACAGGGGGCTACGAGCAGTACTTC. This codes for CATSRERTGGYEQYF. The chain combines TRBV15 with TRBJ2-7, with 10 nucleotides matching TRBD1. Germline trimming cut 0 bases from V and 3 bases from J; bases unmatched to any gene: 2. The CDR3 extends over 15 amino acids. From germline, CDR1 is LNHNV and CDR2 YYDKDF (reference sequence).

The gene calls are TRBV19 and TRBJ2-6; D unresolved. The V gene's germline CDR1 is LNHDA and CDR2 SQIVND (reference sequence). The CDR3 extends over 15 amino acids. Trimming took off 1 base at V and 1 base at J, with 5 bases between the two ends. The CDR3 region is CASSIGRSGANVLTF. The CDR3, as DNA: TGTGCCAGTAGTATAGGCAGGTCTGGGGCCAACGTCCTGACTTTC.

The chain recombines TRBV29-1 with TRBJ1-3; the D gene is possibly TRBD1 (6 bases). V lost 7 bases, J lost 4 bases, and 11 bases lay in between. From germline, CDR1 is SQVTM and CDR2 ANQGSEA. This CDR3 has 12 residues. The CDR3 sequence is CSAGGGGNTIYF. In DNA form, the CDR3 reads TGCAGCGCTGGGGGGGGCGGAAACACCATATATTTT.

CDR3 protein: CASSEQGGLGGPQHF. The CDR3 region has the DNA TGTGCCAGCAGTGAGCAGGGAGGTTTGGGGGGGCCCCAGCATTTT. This chain joins TRBV6-1 and TRBJ1-5, with D possibly TRBD1 on 5 matching bases. CDR1 is MNHNS, CDR2 SASEGT, per germline. Deletions cut 3 bases from V and 9 bases from J, with 18 bases between. The CDR3 covers 15 residues.

The rearrangement links TRBV6-6 to TRBJ2-7, with 8 bases fitting TRBD1. The CDR3 consists of 16 residues. With V trimmed by 6 bases and J by 3 bases, 13 bases remained unmatched. Germline values: CDR1 MNHNY, CDR2 SVGAGI (reference sequence). The CDR3 bases are TGTGCCAGCAGACCACAGGGGGGCAGGGAGAGCTACGAGCAGTACTTC. This translates into CASRPQGGRESYEQYF.